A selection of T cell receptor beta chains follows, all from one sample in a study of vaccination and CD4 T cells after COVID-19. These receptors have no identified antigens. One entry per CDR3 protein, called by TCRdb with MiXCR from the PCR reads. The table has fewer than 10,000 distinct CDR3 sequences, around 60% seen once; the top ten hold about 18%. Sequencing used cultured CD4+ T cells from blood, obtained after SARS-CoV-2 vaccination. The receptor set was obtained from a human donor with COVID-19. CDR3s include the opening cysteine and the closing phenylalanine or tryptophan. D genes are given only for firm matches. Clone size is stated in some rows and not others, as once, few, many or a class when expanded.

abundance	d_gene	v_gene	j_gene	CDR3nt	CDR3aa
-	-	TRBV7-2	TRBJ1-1	TGTGCCAGCAGCAAACAGGGTTTTGAAGCTTTCTTT	CASSKQGFEAFF
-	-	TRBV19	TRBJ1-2	TGTGCCACCTGGCTTAACGAGGGCTACACCTTC	CATWLNEGYTF
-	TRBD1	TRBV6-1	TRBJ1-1	TGTGCCAGCAGCTCCCCGGGACAGGGGATGGGGGTTAACACTGAAGCTTTCTTT	CASSSPGQGMGVNTEAFF
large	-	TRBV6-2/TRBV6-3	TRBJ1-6	TGTGCCACCCGGACAGTCCATAATTCACCCCTCCACTTT	CATRTVHNSPLHF
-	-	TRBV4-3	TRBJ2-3	TGCGCCAGCAGCCAAGACGGGCAGGGACGCACAGATACGCAGTATTTT	CASSQDGQGRTDTQYF
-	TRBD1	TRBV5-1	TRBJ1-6	TGCGCCAGCAGTACACAGGGGGATAATTCACCCCTCCACTTT	CASSTQGDNSPLHF
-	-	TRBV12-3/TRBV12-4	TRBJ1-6	TGTGCCAGCAGTTTACGGGATTCACCCCTCCACTTT	CASSLRDSPLHF
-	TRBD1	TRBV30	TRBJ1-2	TGTGCCTGGAGTGTACAAGGGGTAGGGGGCACCTCTAACTATGGCTACACCTTC	CAWSVQGVGGTSNYGYTF
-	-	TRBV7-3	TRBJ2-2	TGTGCCAGCAGCTTAGACCCCGCCGGGGAGCTGTTTTTT	CASSLDPAGELFF
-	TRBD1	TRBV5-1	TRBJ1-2	TGCGCCAGCAGCGAACGGACAGGGGCCGGAAGCTATGGCTACACCTTC	CASSERTGAGSYGYTF
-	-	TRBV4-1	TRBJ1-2	TGCGCCAGCAGCCAACCGGACTCAGCTAACTATGGCTACACCTTC	CASSQPDSANYGYTF
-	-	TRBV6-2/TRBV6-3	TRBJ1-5	TGTGCCAGCAGTTACGGAGGCTATCAGCCCCAGCATTTT	CASSYGGYQPQHF
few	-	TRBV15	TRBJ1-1	TGTGCCACCAGCAGAGATTGGGTCGGGGTCCCTGAAGCTTTCTTT	CATSRDWVGVPEAFF
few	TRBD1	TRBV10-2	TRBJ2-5	TGCGCCAGCAGTGGTACTACCGGGACAGGGTTAAGGGAGACCCAGTACTTC	CASSGTTGTGLRETQYF
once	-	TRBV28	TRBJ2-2	TGTGCCAGCAGTATCCTAGCCCTCGGGGCGCGGACCGGGGAGCTGTTTTTT	CASSILALGARTGELFF
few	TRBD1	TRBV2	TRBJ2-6	TGTGCCAGCAGAAAAGGGACAGTGCCATCTGGGGCCAACGTCCTGACTTTC	CASRKGTVPSGANVLTF
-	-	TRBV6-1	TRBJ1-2	TGTGCCAGCAGTGGGGAACAGGGCGCTAACTATGGCTACACCTTC	CASSGEQGANYGYTF
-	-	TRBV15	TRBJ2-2	TGTGCCACCAGCAATCGGGGCTGGTCCGGGGAGCTGTTTTTT	CATSNRGWSGELFF
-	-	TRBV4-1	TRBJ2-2	TGCGCCAGCAGCCGGACTCACGGGAAGGTAAGCACCGGGGAGCTGTTTTTT	CASSRTHGKVSTGELFF
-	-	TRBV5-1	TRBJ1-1	TGCGCCAGCAGCTTGTTTACCTTTGGGGGGATGAACACTGAAGCTTTCTTT	CASSLFTFGGMNTEAFF
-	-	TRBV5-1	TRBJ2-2	TGCGCCAGCAGCTTAGATGCGGGTGGCACCGGGGAGCTGTTTTTT	CASSLDAGGTGELFF
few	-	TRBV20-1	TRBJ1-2	TGCAGTGCTAGAACAGGGAACTATGGCTACACCTTC	CSARTGNYGYTF
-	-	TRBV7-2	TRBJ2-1	TGTGCCAGCAGCTTAGCGGGGAGGGACAACAATGAGCAGTTCTTC	CASSLAGRDNNEQFF
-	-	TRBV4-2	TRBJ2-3	TGTGCCAGCAGCCAAGAAGGGCCTCCGCGCACAGATACGCAGTATTTT	CASSQEGPPRTDTQYF
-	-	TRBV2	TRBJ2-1	TGTGCCAGCGTTGAACTGAACTCCTACAATGAGCAGTTCTTC	CASVELNSYNEQFF
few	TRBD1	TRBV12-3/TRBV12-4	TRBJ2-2	TGTGCCAGCAGGCGGACAGGGAACACCGGGGAGCTGTTTTTT	CASRRTGNTGELFF
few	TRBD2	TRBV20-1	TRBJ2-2	TGCAGTGGGCGGGGGAGCACCGGGGAGCTGTTTTTT	CSGRGSTGELFF
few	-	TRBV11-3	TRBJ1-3	TGTGCCAGCAGCTTAAAGGACACCATATATTTT	CASSLKDTIYF
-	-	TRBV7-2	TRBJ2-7	TGTGCCAGCAGCTTATACGTCATGAACGAGCAGTACTTC	CASSLYVMNEQYF
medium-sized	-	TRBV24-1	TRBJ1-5	TGTGCCACCAGTGATATTTCGGACGGGGATTATCAGCCCCAGCATTTT	CATSDISDGDYQPQHF
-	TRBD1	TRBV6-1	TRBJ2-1	TGTGCCAGCAGACTCGGACAGGGGGCTTACAATGAGCAGTTCTTC	CASRLGQGAYNEQFF
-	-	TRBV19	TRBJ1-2	TGTGCCAGTAGGGACAAAATCTATGGCTACACCTTC	CASRDKIYGYTF
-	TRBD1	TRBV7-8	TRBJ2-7	TGTGCCAGCAGCTTAGAGAGGGACAGGGCCTACGAGCAGTACTTC	CASSLERDRAYEQYF
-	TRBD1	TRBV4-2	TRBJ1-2	TGTGCCAGCAGCCAAGAGAGGACAGGGCAAGTAGGGTATGGCTACACCTTC	CASSQERTGQVGYGYTF
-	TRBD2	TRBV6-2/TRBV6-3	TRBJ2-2	TGTGCCAGCGGGGAGATAGCGGGGGCTACCGGGACCGGGGAGCTGTTTTTT	CASGEIAGATGTGELFF
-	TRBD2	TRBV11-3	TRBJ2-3	TGTGCCAGCAGCATTCCGGGACCGGGGGGGGATACGCAGTATTTT	CASSIPGPGGDTQYF
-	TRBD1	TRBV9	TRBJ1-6	TGTGCCAGCAGCGTAGGGGCAGGGGGTCTCGATTCACCCCTCCACTTT	CASSVGAGGLDSPLHF
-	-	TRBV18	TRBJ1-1	TGTGCCAGCTCACCGGCAGGTCACTATAGCGGGAACACTGAAGCTTTCTTT	CASSPAGHYSGNTEAFF
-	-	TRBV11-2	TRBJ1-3	TGTGCCAGCAGCTTACGACGGGGCTCTGGAAACACCATATATTTT	CASSLRRGSGNTIYF
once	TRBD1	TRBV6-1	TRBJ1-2	TGTGCCAGCAGTACGGGGACAGGGCGAGGCTACACCTTC	CASSTGTGRGYTF
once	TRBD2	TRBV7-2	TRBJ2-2	TGTGCCAGCAGCCCGACGGGACTAGCGGGGGCTCCCGGGGAGCTGTTTTTT	CASSPTGLAGAPGELFF